This is a list of T cell receptor beta chains from one sample in a study of glioma-infiltrating T cells after dendritic cell vaccination. TCRdb keeps only in-frame clones here, not all; method: immunoSEQ multiplex PCR. The table shows over 65,000 clones, with about 85% occurring only once. The material sequenced was blood, taken after dendritic cell vaccination. The receptors originated from a human donor with glioblastoma. Both conserved end residues are part of each CDR3. D genes are given only for firm matches. Clone size appears in some rows only: once, few, many, or a class for an expanded clone.

D	V	size	J	DNA	CDR3
TRBD2	TRBV5-1	few	TRBJ2-3	TGCGCCAGCAGCTTCCTTAGGGGACTTAGCGGGAGGGCAGATACGCAGTATTTT	CASSFLRGLSGRADTQYF
-	TRBV7-6	-	TRBJ2-2	TGTGCCAGCAGCACCCTGTCCTATCCCGGGGAGCTGTTTTTT	CASSTLSYPGELFF
TRBD1	TRBV6-4	-	TRBJ1-2	TGTGCCAGCAGTGACTCAGAAGGGGGCCATGGCTACACCTTC	CASSDSEGGHGYTF
TRBD2	TRBV7-3	once	TRBJ2-3	TGTGCCAGCAGCTTAACAGTACTAGCGGGAACCGTATGGGATACGCAGTATTTT	CASSLTVLAGTVWDTQYF
-	TRBV7-3	-	TRBJ2-1	TGTGCCAGCAGCCACTTCGGATTGAGACAGAGCTCCTACAATGAGCAGTTCTTC	CASSHFGLRQSSYNEQFF
-	TRBV10-3	-	TRBJ2-7	TGTGCCATCAGTGGACAGGTGGGCCTCTACGAGCAGTACTTC	CAISGQVGLYEQYF
TRBD1	TRBV6-5	-	TRBJ1-2	TGTGCCAGCAGTTACTCGGGACAGGGCGCGGGCTGTGGCTACACCTTC	CASSYSGQGAGCGYTF
TRBD1	TRBV6-1	-	TRBJ2-7	TGTGCCAGCAGTGAAAGGCGGGGGACAGGGTCTTCCTACGAGCAGTACTTC	CASSERRGTGSSYEQYF
TRBD1	TRBV19	-	TRBJ2-5	TGTGCCAGTAGTGGACAGGGGTTTGAGACCCAGTACTTC	CASSGQGFETQYF
-	TRBV19	-	TRBJ1-2	TGTGCCAGTAGTGACAAGAACTATGGCTACACCTTC	CASSDKNYGYTF
TRBD1	TRBV7-2	-	TRBJ1-2	TGTGCCAGCAGCAAAGAACAGGGGGCAGGCTATGGCTACACCTTC	CASSKEQGAGYGYTF
TRBD1	TRBV5-8	-	TRBJ1-5	TGTGCCAGCAGCCCCGGACAGGGCGGGCAGCCCCAGCATTTT	CASSPGQGGQPQHF
-	TRBV7-2	-	TRBJ1-1	TGTGCCAGCAGCTTAGTAAGGGGTCTTGGGACTGAAGCTTTCTTT	CASSLVRGLGTEAFF
TRBD2	TRBV5-1	-	TRBJ2-4	TGCGCCAGCAGCTTCGTGGGACTAGCGGAACCCCTGTACTTC	CASSFVGLAEPLYF
-	TRBV5-6	once	TRBJ2-1	TGTGCCAGCAGCTACATGTACAATGAGCAGTTCTTC	CASSYMYNEQFF
-	TRBV19	-	TRBJ2-2	TGTGCCAGTAGTTCGGTCGGACAAACGAACACCGGGGAGCTGTTTTTT	CASSSVGQTNTGELFF
TRBD1	TRBV19	-	TRBJ2-7	TGTGCCAGTAGTCCGACAGGGGTTAGTCAGTACTTC	CASSPTGVSQYF
-	TRBV6-5	-	TRBJ2-3	TGTGCCAGCAGACCTGGACTGGGCACAGATACGCAGTATTTT	CASRPGLGTDTQYF
TRBD1	TRBV7-2	once	TRBJ1-4	TGTGCCAGCAGCCTGAGGGGGCCGTCTAATGAAAAACTGTTTTTT	CASSLRGPSNEKLFF
-	TRBV4-3	-	TRBJ1-6	TGCGCCAGCAGCCAAGAGGCCGGGGTGAGGAATTCACCCCTCCACTTT	CASSQEAGVRNSPLHF
TRBD2	TRBV11-3	-	TRBJ2-7	TGTGCCAGCAGCTTTGCGGGAGATTCATACGAGCAGTACTTC	CASSFAGDSYEQYF
-	TRBV2	-	TRBJ1-4	TGTGCCAGCAGTCCTTATCGGACAGAAAGTAATGAAAAACTGTTTTTT	CASSPYRTESNEKLFF
-	TRBV7-9	once	TRBJ2-2	TGTGCCAGCAGCTCCAGGGTATTGAACACCGGGGAGCTGTTTTTT	CASSSRVLNTGELFF
TRBD1	TRBV11-2	-	TRBJ2-6	TGTGCCAGCAGCTTTAGGGACAGGGGTGGGGCCAACGTCCTGACTTTC	CASSFRDRGGANVLTF
TRBD2	TRBV7-2	-	TRBJ2-7	TGTGCCAGCAGCTCACCGTGGGGGACTAGCGGCTTTGAGCAGTACTTC	CASSSPWGTSGFEQYF
-	TRBV7-3	-	TRBJ2-2	TGTGCCAGCAGCCTAGGGGTAAACACCGGGGAGCTGTTTTTT	CASSLGVNTGELFF
-	TRBV5-1	-	TRBJ1-5	TGCGCCAGCCGACAATCCAGCAATCAGCCCCAGCATTTT	CASRQSSNQPQHF
-	TRBV7-9	-	TRBJ2-1	TGTGCCAGCAGCCAGGACTATTATGAGCAGTTCTTC	CASSQDYYEQFF
-	TRBV2	-	TRBJ2-1	TGTGCCAGTAGTGAGGGGGGTGAGCAGTTCTTC	CASSEGGEQFF
TRBD2	TRBV7-2	-	TRBJ2-2	TGTGCCAGCAGCTTAGGAGCGGGGGGCCGGATCGGGGAGCTGTTTTTT	CASSLGAGGRIGELFF
TRBD1	TRBV18	-	TRBJ2-7	TGTGCCAGCTCACCACCGGACAGGGTGATGGCCTACGAGCAGTACTTC	CASSPPDRVMAYEQYF
TRBD2	TRBV7-6	-	TRBJ2-1	TGTGCCAGCAGCCAGGGACTAGCGGGAGGTGTGAATGAGCAGTTCTTC	CASSQGLAGGVNEQFF
TRBD1	TRBV6-5	-	TRBJ1-6	TGTGCCAGCAGATCACAGGGGAATAATTCACCCCTCCACTTT	CASRSQGNNSPLHF
TRBD1	TRBV29-1	-	TRBJ1-2	TGCAGCGTCTCCGGCGGGGGACAGGGCGGGGGAGTATGGGGCTACACCTTC	CSVSGGGQGGGVWGYTF
TRBD1	TRBV7-9	-	TRBJ1-5	TGTGCCAGCAGCCGCGCGGGACAGGGGCCTTTCCAGCCCCAGCATTTT	CASSRAGQGPFQPQHF
TRBD1	TRBV19	-	TRBJ1-5	TGTGCCAGTAGTATTCAGGACAGGAGCAATCAGCCCCAGCATTTT	CASSIQDRSNQPQHF
TRBD1	TRBV4-3	-	TRBJ1-1	TGCGCCAGCAGCCTAGGACAGGGGGGTACTGAAGCTTTCTTT	CASSLGQGGTEAFF
TRBD2	TRBV15	-	TRBJ2-5	TGTGCCACCAGCAGAGATCTCTTCGGGAGCGGGGCTAAAGAGACCCAGTACTTC	CATSRDLFGSGAKETQYF
-	TRBV5-1	-	TRBJ2-7	TGCGCCAGCAGCTTGAAGGCAGGGGATACCTACGAGCAGTACTTC	CASSLKAGDTYEQYF
-	TRBV18	-	TRBJ1-1	TGTGCCAGCTCACCATCATGGGGGGTGAACACTGAAGCTTTCTTT	CASSPSWGVNTEAFF
TRBD1	TRBV29-1	-	TRBJ1-2	TGCAGCGTCCATAAGAGGGGTCGGGACAGAGATGGCTACACCTTC	CSVHKRGRDRDGYTF
-	TRBV7-2	-	TRBJ2-7	TGTGCCAGCAGAGACCGGGCAGGGAATGCCTACGAGCAGTACTTC	CASRDRAGNAYEQYF
TRBD2	TRBV30	-	TRBJ2-7	TGTGCCTCCGCCGGAGCGGGAGGATACGAGCAGTACTTC	CASAGAGGYEQYF
TRBD1	TRBV6-6	once	TRBJ1-5	TGTGCCAGCAAACAGGGGGCACACAATCAGCCCCAGCATTTT	CASKQGAHNQPQHF
-	TRBV6-1	-	TRBJ1-2	TGTGCCAGCAGTGAATTCGCTATGTCTGGGGGGTCCTATGGCTACACCTTC	CASSEFAMSGGSYGYTF
TRBD2	TRBV5-6	-	TRBJ2-1	TGTGCCAGCAGCACCGGGACTAGCGGGAGAGTAGATAATGAGCAGTTCTTC	CASSTGTSGRVDNEQFF
TRBD2	TRBV28	-	TRBJ2-1	TGTGCCAGCAGTCCCCCCTGGCTAGCGGGATTCAATGAGCAGTTCTTC	CASSPPWLAGFNEQFF
TRBD1	TRBV30	-	TRBJ1-5	TGTGCCTGGAGTGGGGACAGAGGCCAGCCCCAGCATTTT	CAWSGDRGQPQHF
-	TRBV7-8	once	TRBJ1-3	TGTGCCAGCAGCTTAGCGTTGGGGGGCTCTGGAAACACCATATATTTT	CASSLALGGSGNTIYF